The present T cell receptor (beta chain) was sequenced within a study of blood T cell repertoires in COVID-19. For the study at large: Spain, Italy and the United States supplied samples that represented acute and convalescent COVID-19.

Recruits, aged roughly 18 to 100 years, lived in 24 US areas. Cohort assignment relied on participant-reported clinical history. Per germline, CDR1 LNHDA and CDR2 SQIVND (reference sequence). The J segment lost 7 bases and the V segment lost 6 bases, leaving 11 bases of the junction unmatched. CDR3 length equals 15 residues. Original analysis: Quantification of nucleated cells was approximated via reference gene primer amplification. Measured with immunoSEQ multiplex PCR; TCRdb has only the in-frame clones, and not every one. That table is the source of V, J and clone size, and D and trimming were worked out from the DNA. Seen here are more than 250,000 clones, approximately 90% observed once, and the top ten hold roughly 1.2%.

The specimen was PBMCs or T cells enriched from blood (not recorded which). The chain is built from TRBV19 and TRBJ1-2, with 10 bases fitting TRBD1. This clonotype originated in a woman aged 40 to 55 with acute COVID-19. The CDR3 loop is CASSVGDRGWSGYTF. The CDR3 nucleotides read TGTGCCAGTAGCGTTGGGGACAGGGGTTGGAGTGGCTACACCTTC.